These 13 T cell receptor beta chains share one sample of origin, sequenced in a study of blood T cell repertoires in COVID-19. Sequencing used immunoSEQ multiplex PCR; TCRdb keeps in-frame clones, though not all of them. The sample lists around 300,000 clones, around 87% seen once, with about 3.9% in the top ten. The sample comprised peripheral blood. The receptors derive from a woman in her fifties or sixties with active or convalescent COVID-19.

CDR3 nucleotides: TGCAGCGTTGATCCAGGGGGTAATCAGCCCCAGCATTTT. The encoded protein is CSVDPGGNQPQHF. The V call is TRBV29-1, the J call TRBJ1-5, with 7 positions matching TRBD1. The CDR3 length is 13 residues. With 3 bases clipped from V and 4 bases from J, the junction kept 3 bases outside the gene matches. From germline, CDR1 is SQVTM and CDR2 ANQGSEA. Looking up the rest from reference TRBV29-1 and TRBJ1-5 gives the full variable domain: SAVISQKPSRDICQRGTSLTIQCQVDSQVTMMFWYRQQPGQSLTLIATANQGSEATYESGFVIDKFPISRPNLTFSTLTVSNMSPEDSSIYLCSVDPGGNQPQHFGDGTRLSIL.

The rearrangement joins TRBV7-6 to TRBJ2-7; 10 bases are shared with TRBD2. Trimming cost V 1 base and J 3 bases; bases outside gene matches: 6. The CDR3 runs 16 residues. The germline gives CDR1 SGHVS, CDR2 FNYEAQ. CDR3 amino acids: CASSLGTSGRGYEQYF. CDR3 sequence (DNA): TGTGCCAGCAGCTTAGGGACTAGCGGCCGCGGCTACGAGCAGTACTTC.

The chain employs TRBV6-2 or TRBV6-3 and TRBJ1-2, with 9 bases lining up with TRBD1. This CDR3 has 13 residues. J was trimmed by 8 bases and V by 4 bases; bases with no gene match: 5. Looked up from germline, CDR1 is MNHEY and CDR2 is SVGEGT. Written as DNA, the CDR3 is TGTGCCAGCAGTTCACAGGGGGCGCGAGGCTACACCTTC. Translating gives CASSSQGARGYTF.

This clone was observed once. The genes are TRBV11-2 and TRBJ1-3; D is uncertain. Germline CDR1 and CDR2: SGHAT and FQNNGV. This CDR3 has 13 amino acids. V lost 5 bases to trimming and J lost 5 bases, with 10 bases between them. Here the CDR3 reads CASSPIARNTIYF. The CDR3 DNA follows: TGTGCCAGCAGCCCGATAGCCCGAAACACCATATATTTT. The whole variable domain, filled in from reference TRBV11-2 and TRBJ1-3, reads EAGVAQSPRYKIIEKRQSVAFWCNPISGHATLYWYQQILGQGPKLLIQFQNNGVVDDSQLPKDRFSAERLKGVDSTLKIQPAKLEDSAVYLCASSPIARNTIYFGEGSWLTVV.

The chain links TRBV18 to TRBJ1-1; no clear D. The CDR3 has 13 residues. The germline V gene has CDR1 KGHSH and CDR2 LQKENI. The germline V and J ends were trimmed by 2 bases and 2 bases, with 6 bases remaining between them. The CDR3 sequence: CASSPGANTEAFF. The CDR3 DNA reads as TGTGCCAGCTCACCAGGAGCTAACACTGAAGCTTTCTTT. The full variable domain, completed using reference TRBV18 and TRBJ1-1, is NAGVMQNPRHLVRRRGQEARLRCSPMKGHSHVYWYRQLPEEGLKFMVYLQKENIIDESGMPKERFSAEFPKEGPSILRIQQVVRGDSAAYFCASSPGANTEAFFGQGTRLTVV.

The CDR3 region has the DNA TGTGCCAGTATGACCGGGGGTTATGGCTACACCTTC. Its translation is CASMTGGYGYTF. The chain carries TRBV19 and TRBJ1-2; D might be TRBD1 (5 bases). V was clipped by 7 bases and J by 5 bases, with 11 bases between them. This CDR3 has 12 residues. Germline CDR1 and CDR2: LNHDA and SQIVND (reference sequence).

This clone was seen just once. The chain employs TRBV18 and TRBJ2-7; D might be TRBD1 (5 bases). The CDR3 contains 16 residues. Germline CDR1 is KGHSH and CDR2 is LQKENI. Trimming cost V 3 bases and J 0 bases, with 15 bases left between them. The CDR3 DNA is TGTGCCAGCTCACCGCCCCAGGGCCTAAGCTCCTACGAGCAGTACTTC. It codes for CASSPPQGLSSYEQYF. Full variable domain (missing parts from reference TRBV18 and TRBJ2-7): NAGVMQNPRHLVRRRGQEARLRCSPMKGHSHVYWYRQLPEEGLKFMVYLQKENIIDESGMPKERFSAEFPKEGPSILRIQQVVRGDSAAYFCASSPPQGLSSYEQYFGPGTRLTVT.

This chain uses TRBV3-1 (or the pseudogene TRBV3-2) with TRBJ2-7; D uncertain. There are 16 residues in the CDR3. Germline CDR1 reads LGHDT; CDR2 reads YNNKEL (reference sequence). V was clipped by 2 bases and J by 0 bases, with 14 bases between them. The CDR3 coding sequence is TGTGCCAGCAGCCAAACGACCTCGTACAGCTCCTACGAGCAGTACTTC. This encodes CASSQTTSYSSYEQYF.

The CDR3 region is CASSQDYRFNYGYTF. CDR3 coding DNA: TGTGCCAGCAGCCAAGATTACCGGTTCAACTATGGCTACACCTTC. This chain joins TRBV14 and TRBJ1-2; D remains ambiguous. The CDR3 runs 15 residues. V was cut by 0 bases and J by 2 bases, with 10 bases left in between. In germline, CDR1 is SGHDN, CDR2 FVKESK. Combining the CDR3 with reference TRBV14 and TRBJ1-2 gives the whole variable domain EAGVTQFPSHSVIEKGQTVTLRCDPISGHDNLYWYRRVMGKEIKFLLHFVKESKQDESGMPNNRFLAERTGGTYSTLKVQPAELEDSGVYFCASSQDYRFNYGYTFGSGTRLTVV.

This clone has only a few counts. The rearrangement links TRBV7-6 to TRBJ1-2; D remains ambiguous. The germline V and J ends were trimmed by 1 base and 2 bases, with 5 bases remaining between them. The CDR3 spans 13 residues. The germline V gene has CDR1 SGHVS and CDR2 FNYEAQ. This chain's CDR3 is CASSLGLNYGYTF. DNA of the CDR3: TGTGCCAGCAGCTTAGGACTGAACTATGGCTACACCTTC.

The J gene is TRBJ2-7, the V gene TRBV6-5; 7 nucleotides line up with TRBD1. The V gene end was trimmed by 6 bases and the J gene end by 6 bases; junction bases not matched to a gene: 5. This CDR3 comprises 12 residues. CDR1 MNHEY and CDR2 SVGAGI come from the germline V gene. The CDR3 loop reads CASSIDRVEQYF. The CDR3 DNA is TGTGCCAGCAGCATCGACAGGGTCGAGCAGTACTTC.

The V gene is TRBV3-1 (or the pseudogene TRBV3-2), the J gene TRBJ2-7, with D possibly matching TRBD2 (5 bases). The CDR3 loop spans 15 amino acids. V was shortened by 4 bases and J by 6 bases, with 19 bases between the two germline ends. Per germline, CDR1 LGHDT and CDR2 YNNKEL (reference sequence). The CDR3 DNA is TGTGCCAGCAGCCCCCCCGGACGGGGATTTAGCGAGCAGTACTTC. This codes for CASSPPGRGFSEQYF.

The V gene is TRBV7-2, the J gene TRBJ2-5; TRBD1 agrees at 7 bases. Germline V gene lookup returns CDR1 SGHTA and CDR2 FQGNSA. The V and J ends lost 3 bases and 1 base, in that order; junction bases with no gene match: 5. The CDR3 runs 15 residues. The CDR3 reads CASSFTTGVQETQYF. The CDR3 DNA reads TGTGCCAGCAGCTTTACTACAGGGGTCCAAGAGACCCAGTACTTC. The variable domain in full, with the rest retrieved from reference TRBV7-2 and TRBJ2-5, is GAGVSQSPSNKVTEKGKDVELRCDPISGHTALYWYRQSLGQGLEFLIYFQGNSAPDKSGLPSDRFSAERTGGSVSTLTIQRTQQEDSAVYLCASSFTTGVQETQYFGPGTRLLVL.